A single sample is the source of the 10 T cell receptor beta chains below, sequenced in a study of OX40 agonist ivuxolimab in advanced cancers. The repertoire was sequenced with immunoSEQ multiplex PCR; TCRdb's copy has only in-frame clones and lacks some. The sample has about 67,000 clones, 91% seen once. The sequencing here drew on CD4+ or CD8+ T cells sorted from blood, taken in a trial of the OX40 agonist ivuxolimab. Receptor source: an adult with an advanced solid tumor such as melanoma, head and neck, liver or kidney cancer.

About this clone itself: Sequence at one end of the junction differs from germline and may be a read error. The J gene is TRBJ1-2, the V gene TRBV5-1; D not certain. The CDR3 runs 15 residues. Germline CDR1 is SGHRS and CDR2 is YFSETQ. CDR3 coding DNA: TGTGCCAGCAGCTTGCGCCGAATATCTAACTATGGCTACACCTTC. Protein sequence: CASSLRRISNYGYTF.

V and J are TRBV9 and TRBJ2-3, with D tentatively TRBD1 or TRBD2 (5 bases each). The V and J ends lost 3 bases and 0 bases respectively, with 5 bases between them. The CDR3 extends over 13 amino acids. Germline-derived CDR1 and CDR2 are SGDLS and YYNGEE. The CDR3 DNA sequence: TGTGCCAGCAGCGGGGACAGCACAGATACGCAGTATTTT. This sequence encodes CASSGDSTDTQYF.

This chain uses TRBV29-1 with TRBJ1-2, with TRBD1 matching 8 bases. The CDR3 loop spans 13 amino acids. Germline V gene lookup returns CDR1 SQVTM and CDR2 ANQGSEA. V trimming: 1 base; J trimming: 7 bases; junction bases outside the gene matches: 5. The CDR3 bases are TGCAGCGTTGAAGTCAACAGGGGGTTTGGCTACACCTTC. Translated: CSVEVNRGFGYTF.

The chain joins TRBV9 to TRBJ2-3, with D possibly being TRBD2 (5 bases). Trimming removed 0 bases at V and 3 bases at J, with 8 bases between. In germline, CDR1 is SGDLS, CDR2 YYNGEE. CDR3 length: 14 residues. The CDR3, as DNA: TGTGCCAGCAGCGTAGGAACGGGGACAGATACGCAGTATTTT. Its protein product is CASSVGTGTDTQYF.

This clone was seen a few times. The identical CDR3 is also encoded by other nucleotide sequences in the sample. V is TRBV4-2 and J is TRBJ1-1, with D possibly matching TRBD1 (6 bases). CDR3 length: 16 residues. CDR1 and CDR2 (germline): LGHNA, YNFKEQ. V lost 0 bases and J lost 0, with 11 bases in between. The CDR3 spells CASSQEVRGVNTEAFF. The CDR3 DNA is TGTGCCAGCAGCCAAGAGGTAAGGGGGGTGAACACTGAAGCTTTCTTT.

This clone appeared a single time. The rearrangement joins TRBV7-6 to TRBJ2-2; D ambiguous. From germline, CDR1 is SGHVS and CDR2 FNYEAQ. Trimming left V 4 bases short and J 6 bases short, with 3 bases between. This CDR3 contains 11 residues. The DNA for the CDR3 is TGTGCCAGCAGCTCTTCCGGGGAGCTGTTTTTT. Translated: CASSSSGELFF.

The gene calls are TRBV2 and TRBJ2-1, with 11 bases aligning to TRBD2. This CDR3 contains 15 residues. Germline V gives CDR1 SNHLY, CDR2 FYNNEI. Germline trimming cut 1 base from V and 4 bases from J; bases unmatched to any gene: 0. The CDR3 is CASSEGTSGYNEQFF. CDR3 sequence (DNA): TGTGCCAGCAGTGAAGGGACTAGCGGGTACAATGAGCAGTTCTTC.

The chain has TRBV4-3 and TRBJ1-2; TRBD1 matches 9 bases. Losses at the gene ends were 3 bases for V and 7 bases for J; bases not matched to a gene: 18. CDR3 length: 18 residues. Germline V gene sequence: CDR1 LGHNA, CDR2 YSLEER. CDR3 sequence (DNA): TGCGCCAGCAGCCAGGCAATGTCAACAGGGGGCTTTTCGTCTGGCTACACCTTC. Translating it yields CASSQAMSTGGFSSGYTF.

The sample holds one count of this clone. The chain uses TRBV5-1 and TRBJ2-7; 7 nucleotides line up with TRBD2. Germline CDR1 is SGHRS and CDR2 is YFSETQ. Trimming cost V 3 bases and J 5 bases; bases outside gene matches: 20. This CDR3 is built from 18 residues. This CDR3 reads CASSSYPLRAGFQNEQYF. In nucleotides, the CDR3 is TGCGCCAGCAGCTCCTACCCGTTGCGAGCGGGGTTTCAAAACGAGCAGTACTTC.

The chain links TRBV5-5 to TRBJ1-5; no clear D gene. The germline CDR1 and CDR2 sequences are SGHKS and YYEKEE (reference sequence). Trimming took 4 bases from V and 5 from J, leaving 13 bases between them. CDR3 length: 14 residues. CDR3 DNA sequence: TGTGCCAGCAGCGACGGGGTAGGGTATCAGCCCCAGCATTTT. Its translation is CASSDGVGYQPQHF.